These 25 T cell receptor beta chains originate from one sample sequenced in a study of OX40 agonist ivuxolimab in advanced cancers. Profiled with immunoSEQ multiplex PCR; TCRdb holds only in-frame clones, not every one. The sample carries over 60,000 clones, around 80% recorded once. The input for sequencing was CD4+ or CD8+ T cells sorted from blood, taken in a trial of the OX40 agonist ivuxolimab. The receptors here all came from an adult with an advanced solid tumor such as melanoma, head and neck, liver or kidney cancer.

This clone was counted once. The chain is built from TRBV12-5 and TRBJ2-2; D call uncertain. Trimming stripped 2 bases from V and 6 bases from J, with 4 bases between. This CDR3 has 12 residues. The germline gives CDR1 LGHNT, CDR2 FRNRAP. Here the CDR3 DNA reads TGTGCTAGTGGTTTGCAGGCCGGGGAGCTGTTTTTT. This gives the protein CASGLQAGELFF.

The chain uses TRBV29-1 and TRBJ2-5; no definite D call. Germline V lookup: CDR1 SQVTM, CDR2 ANQGSEA. The CDR3 runs to 14 residues. V dropped 4 bases and J dropped 3 bases, with 15 bases sitting between them. The CDR3 sequence: CSVAPPGREETQYF. CDR3 coding DNA: TGCAGCGTTGCCCCGCCCGGCCGAGAAGAGACCCAGTACTTC.

The genes are TRBV28 and TRBJ1-2; tentatively, D is TRBD1 (5 bases). The CDR3 is 14 amino acids. Germline loops: CDR1 MDHEN, CDR2 SYDVKM. The V gene lost 6 bases and the J gene lost 4 bases, with 15 bases spanning the gap. CDR3 nucleotides: TGTGCCAGCAGCGCCCGGGGGGGGATCTATGGCTACACCTTC. It yields the protein CASSARGGIYGYTF.

This chain connects TRBV9 to TRBJ1-3; D ambiguous. There are 17 residues in the CDR3. V was clipped by 3 bases and J by 0 bases, with 16 bases between them. Germline CDR1 SGDLS, CDR2 YYNGEE. The CDR3 bases are TGTGCCAGCAGCGCCACGAGTTCCCTACACTCTGGAAACACCATATATTTT. Its translation is CASSATSSLHSGNTIYF.

The rearrangement joins TRBV5-8 to TRBJ2-5; the D gene is possibly TRBD1 (5 bases). Germline values: CDR1 SGHTS, CDR2 YDEGEE. Trimming shortened V by 2 bases and J by 5 bases, and 10 bases separated the two germline ends. The length of the CDR3 is 13 residues. The DNA of the CDR3 is TGTGCCAGCAGCTTATCAGGGCGGGAGACCCAGTACTTC. It specifies CASSLSGRETQYF.

This sequence joins TRBV7-8 and TRBJ1-5; TRBD1 matches 7 bases. The CDR3 spans 14 residues. J was trimmed by 7 bases and V by 5 bases; bases with no gene match: 8. Per the germline V gene, CDR1 is SGHVS and CDR2 is FQNEAQ. CDR3 nucleotides: TGTGCCAGCAGCGCCGGGACAGTAGAACAGCCCCAGCATTTT. The encoded protein is CASSAGTVEQPQHF.

V and J are TRBV29-1 and TRBJ2-4, with 7 bases that match TRBD1. With V trimmed by 7 bases and J by 7 bases, 16 bases remained unmatched. Germline V lookup: CDR1 SQVTM, CDR2 ANQGSEA. The CDR3 length is 15 residues. CDR3 protein: CSGRQGDLSTNIQYF. The CDR3, as DNA: TGCAGCGGGAGACAGGGTGATTTGAGTACGAACATTCAGTACTTC.

V and J are TRBV18 and TRBJ2-1; the D is unclear. The CDR3 covers 18 residues. The germline V and J ends were trimmed by 3 bases and 0 bases, with 18 bases remaining between them. Per the germline V gene, CDR1 is KGHSH and CDR2 is LQKENI. The CDR3 DNA reads as TGTGCCAGCTCACCGAATAGCCCCGTGGCTAGCTCCTACAATGAGCAGTTCTTC. The encoded protein is CASSPNSPVASSYNEQFF. Variable domain in full (rest from reference TRBV18 and TRBJ2-1): NAGVMQNPRHLVRRRGQEARLRCSPMKGHSHVYWYRQLPEEGLKFMVYLQKENIIDESGMPKERFSAEFPKEGPSILRIQQVVRGDSAAYFCASSPNSPVASSYNEQFFGPGTRLTVL.

J is TRBJ2-7 and V is TRBV4-3; TRBD2 aligns across 11 bases. The CDR3 sequence is 15 residues long. Trimming removed 4 bases from V and 0 bases from J; junction bases left unmatched: 2. Germline CDR1 and CDR2: LGHNA and YSLEER. In nucleotides, the CDR3 is TGCGCCAGCAGCCTGACTAGCGGGACCTCCTACGAGCAGTACTTC. Translating it yields CASSLTSGTSYEQYF.

The rearrangement uses TRBV4-3 and TRBJ2-7; the D gene is possibly TRBD2 (6 bases). The germline CDR1 and CDR2 sequences are LGHNA and YSLEER. V lost 1 base, J lost 0 bases, and 13 bases lay in between. This CDR3 has 16 residues. DNA for the CDR3: TGCGCCAGCAGCCAAGGGGTCGGGGGAAACTCCTACGAGCAGTACTTC. Protein product: CASSQGVGGNSYEQYF.

The chain combines TRBV2 with TRBJ2-7, with D unclear. CDR1 is SNHLY and CDR2 is FYNNEI in the germline V gene. This CDR3 has 13 residues. With 6 bases removed from V and 0 bases from J, the gap between germline ends came to 9 bases. The CDR3 sequence: CASSPLPSYEQYV. The CDR3 DNA follows: TGTGCCAGCAGCCCGCTTCCCTCCTACGAGCAGTACGTC.

This chain joins TRBV7-9 and TRBJ2-7; D gene unclear. The ends were cut back, 1 base at V and 2 bases at J, with 6 bases in the middle. The CDR3 spans 13 residues. Germline V gene lookup returns CDR1 SEHNR and CDR2 FQNEAQ (reference sequence). CDR3 protein: CASSLDSTYEQYF. Written as DNA, the CDR3 is TGTGCCAGCAGCTTAGACTCCACCTACGAGCAGTACTTC.

V usage is TRBV9 and J usage is TRBJ1-1; D not certain. This CDR3 has 14 amino acids. V lost 4 bases to trimming and J lost 0 bases, with 10 bases between them. Germline CDR1 reads SGDLS; CDR2 reads YYNGEE. Written as DNA, the CDR3 is TGTGCCAGCAGCTTCGTCGGCTTGAACACTGAAGCTTTCTTT. Encoded protein: CASSFVGLNTEAFF.

This sequence joins TRBV2 and TRBJ2-2; D is possibly TRBD2 (6 bases). The germline V gene encodes CDR1 SNHLY and CDR2 FYNNEI. CDR3 length: 13 residues. V dropped 6 bases and J dropped 5 bases, with 10 bases sitting between them. The CDR3 DNA sequence: TGTGCCAGCAGGGAGGGGAGGACCGGGGAGCTGTTTTTT. Amino acids: CASREGRTGELFF. Looking up the rest from reference TRBV2 and TRBJ2-2 gives the full variable domain: EPEVTQTPSHQVTQMGQEVILRCVPISNHLYFYWYRQILGQKVEFLVSFYNNEISEKSEIFDDQFSVERPDGSNFTLKIRSTKLEDSAMYFCASREGRTGELFFGEGSRLTVL.

V is TRBV6-1 and J is TRBJ1-1; a weak D match, TRBD1 (6 bases). CDR3 length: 15 residues. The V and J ends lost 7 bases and 0 bases respectively, with 15 bases between them. Germline V CDR1 and CDR2: MNHNS, SASEGT. The CDR3 is CASTPRDNLNTEAFF. CDR3 nucleotide sequence: TGTGCCAGCACCCCAAGGGACAACCTGAACACTGAAGCTTTCTTT.

The chain joins TRBV7-9 to TRBJ1-1, with D perhaps matching TRBD1 (6 bases). V lost 5 bases, J lost 4 bases, and 14 bases lay in between. The CDR3 sequence is 14 residues long. The germline CDR1 and CDR2 sequences are SEHNR and FQNEAQ (reference sequence). The CDR3 loop reads CASSPQGRGTEAFF. In nucleotides, the CDR3 is TGTGCCAGCAGCCCACAGGGTCGCGGCACTGAAGCTTTCTTT.

The chain uses TRBV5-1 and TRBJ2-5, with TRBD2 matching 15 bases. After removal of 4 bases from V and 5 bases from J, the junction contained 15 bases not matched to a gene. This CDR3 spans 19 amino acids. Germline CDR1 and CDR2: SGHRS and YFSETQ. Here the CDR3 reads CASSKSWGLAGGVRETQYF. The CDR3 bases are TGCGCCAGCAGCAAAAGCTGGGGACTAGCGGGAGGAGTGAGGGAGACCCAGTACTTC.

This sequence joins TRBV7-2 and TRBJ1-1; no clear D. Germline V gene data show CDR1 as SGHTA and CDR2 as FQGNSA. The CDR3 is 13 residues long. Trimming left V 2 bases short and J 10 bases short, with 14 bases between. CDR3 DNA sequence: TGTGCCAGCAGCTTATTTGCTGATTTAGGAGCTTTCTTT. Its protein product is CASSLFADLGAFF.

The chain carries TRBV5-1 and TRBJ2-3; 8 bases are a match to TRBD1. The CDR3 has 15 amino acids. With 4 bases clipped from V and 0 bases from J, the junction kept 4 bases outside the gene matches. Germline loops: CDR1 SGHRS, CDR2 YFSETQ. CDR3 amino acids: CASSERTGSTDTQYF. The CDR3 bases are TGCGCCAGCAGCGAAAGGACAGGGAGCACAGATACGCAGTATTTT.

V usage is TRBV18 and J usage is TRBJ2-5, with D unclear. The CDR3 covers 13 residues. Germline lookup yields CDR1 KGHSH and CDR2 LQKENI. V was cut by 4 bases and J by 3 bases, with 9 bases left in between. In nucleotides, the CDR3 is TGTGCCAGCTCACAGAGTCGGGAAGAGACCCAGTACTTC. This encodes CASSQSREETQYF.

The chain joins TRBV30 to TRBJ2-1, with 7 bases aligning to TRBD2. CDR3 length: 17 residues. Germline V gene lookup returns CDR1 GTSNPN and CDR2 SVGIG (reference sequence). V lost 0 bases to trimming and J lost 0 bases; unmatched junction nucleotides: 8. CDR3 bases: TGTGCCTGGAGTGTACTCTGGGGGAGGGGCTCCTACAATGAGCAGTTCTTC. It codes for CAWSVLWGRGSYNEQFF.

This clone was detected once. The rearrangement uses TRBV5-4 and TRBJ2-7; 8 bases line up with TRBD1. Trimming cost V 4 bases and J 1 base; bases outside gene matches: 7. Germline CDR1 is SGHNT and CDR2 is YYREEE (reference sequence). The CDR3 length is 15 residues. This CDR3 reads CASSPSRDRSYEQYF. The CDR3 DNA is TGTGCCAGCAGCCCGAGCCGGGACAGGTCCTACGAGCAGTACTTC.

The genes are TRBV15 and TRBJ1-3; D is ambiguous. CDR1 is LNHNV and CDR2 is YYDKDF in the germline V gene (reference sequence). V shed 3 bases and J shed 0 bases, with 9 bases lying between them. CDR3 length: 15 residues. CDR3 loop: CATSSRRSSGNTIYF. The CDR3 coding sequence is TGTGCCACCAGCAGTCGACGCAGCTCTGGAAACACCATATATTTT.

The J gene is TRBJ1-1, the V gene TRBV6-5; TRBD1 is a possible D gene (5 bases). Germline V gene lookup returns CDR1 MNHEY and CDR2 SVGAGI. Trimming shortened V by 5 bases and J by 6 bases, and 10 bases separated the two germline ends. CDR3 size: 12 residues. DNA for the CDR3: TGTGCCAGCAGTCCCAGGACATCTGAAGCTTTCTTT. It codes for CASSPRTSEAFF.

The CDR3 loop reads CASSQTTSGREQFF. In nucleotides, the CDR3 is TGTGCCAGCAGCCAGACCACTAGCGGGAGGGAGCAGTTCTTC. The V gene is TRBV16, the J gene TRBJ2-1; 12 bases map to TRBD2. This CDR3 has 14 residues. Looked up from germline, CDR1 is KGHSY and CDR2 is FQNENV. The trim removed 3 bases at V and 10 bases at J, leaving 4 bases unmatched.